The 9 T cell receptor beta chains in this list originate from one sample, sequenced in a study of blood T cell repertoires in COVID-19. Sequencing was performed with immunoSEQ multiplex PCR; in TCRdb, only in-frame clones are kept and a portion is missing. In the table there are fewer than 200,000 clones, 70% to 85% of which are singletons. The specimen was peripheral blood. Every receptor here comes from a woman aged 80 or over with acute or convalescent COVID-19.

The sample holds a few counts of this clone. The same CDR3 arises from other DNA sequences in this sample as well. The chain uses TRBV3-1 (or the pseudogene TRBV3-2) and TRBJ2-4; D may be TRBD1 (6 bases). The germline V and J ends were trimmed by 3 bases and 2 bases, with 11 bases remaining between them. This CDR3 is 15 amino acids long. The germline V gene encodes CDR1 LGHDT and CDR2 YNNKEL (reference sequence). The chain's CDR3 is CASSQGAGPKNIQYF. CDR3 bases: TGTGCCAGCAGCCAGGGGGCGGGTCCCAAAAACATTCAGTACTTC.

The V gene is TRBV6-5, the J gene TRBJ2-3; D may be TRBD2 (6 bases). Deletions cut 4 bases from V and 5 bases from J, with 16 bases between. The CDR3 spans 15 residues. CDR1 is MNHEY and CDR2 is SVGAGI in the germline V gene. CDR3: CASSSGDRRGDTQYF. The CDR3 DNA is TGTGCCAGCAGTTCGGGTGATAGGCGGGGAGATACGCAGTATTTT.

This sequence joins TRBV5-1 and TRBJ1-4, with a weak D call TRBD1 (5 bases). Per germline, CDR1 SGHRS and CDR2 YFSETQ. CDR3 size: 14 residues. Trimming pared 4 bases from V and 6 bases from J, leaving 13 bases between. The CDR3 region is CASSPERGDEKLFF. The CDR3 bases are TGCGCCAGCAGCCCCGAGCGGGGGGATGAAAAACTGTTTTTT.

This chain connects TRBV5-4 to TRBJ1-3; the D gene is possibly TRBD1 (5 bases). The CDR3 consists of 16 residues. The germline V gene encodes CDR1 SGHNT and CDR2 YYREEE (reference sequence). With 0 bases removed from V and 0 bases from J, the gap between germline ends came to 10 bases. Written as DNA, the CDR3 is TGTGCCAGCAGCTTGGCGGCAGGGATCTCTGGAAACACCATATATTTT. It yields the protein CASSLAAGISGNTIYF.

CDR3 DNA: TGTGCCAGCAGTTCCACCACCCGGACACTCTCCTACGAGCAGTACTTC. Translation gives CASSSTTRTLSYEQYF. The V call is TRBV27, the J call TRBJ2-7, with D perhaps TRBD1 (5 bases). This CDR3 region has 16 residues. Trimming cost V 4 bases and J 0 bases, with 16 bases left between them. CDR1 MNHEY and CDR2 SMNVEV come from the germline V gene (reference sequence).

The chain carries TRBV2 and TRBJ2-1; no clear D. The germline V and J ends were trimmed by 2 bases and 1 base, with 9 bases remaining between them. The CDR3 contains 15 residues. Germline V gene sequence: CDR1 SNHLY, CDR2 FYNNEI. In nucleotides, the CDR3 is TGTGCCAGCAGTGAAAAGACTTATTCCTACAATGAGCAGTTCTTC. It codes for CASSEKTYSYNEQFF.

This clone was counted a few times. In DNA, the CDR3 is TGCAGGGGGGGGTCGCACACTGAAGCTTTCTTT. Protein sequence: CRGGSHTEAFF. The chain carries TRBV29-1 and TRBJ1-1, with a possible D match to TRBD1 (5 bases). Germline assignment: CDR1 SQVTM and CDR2 ANQGSEA. CDR3 size: 11 residues.

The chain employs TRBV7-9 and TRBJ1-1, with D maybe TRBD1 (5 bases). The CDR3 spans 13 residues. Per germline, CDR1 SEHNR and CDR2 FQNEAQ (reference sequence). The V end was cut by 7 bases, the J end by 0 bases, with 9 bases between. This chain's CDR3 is CASTIGVNTEAFF. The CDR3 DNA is TGTGCCAGCACCATAGGGGTGAACACTGAAGCTTTCTTT.

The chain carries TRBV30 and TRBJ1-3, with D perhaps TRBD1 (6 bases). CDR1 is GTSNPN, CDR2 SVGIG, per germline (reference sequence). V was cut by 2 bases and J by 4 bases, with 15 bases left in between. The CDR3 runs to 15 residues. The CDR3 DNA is TGTGCCTGGAGTCCCGGTGGCAGGGGCGGAAACACCATATATTTT. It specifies CAWSPGGRGGNTIYF.